Each of the 7 T cell receptor beta chains below was sequenced from the same sample in a study of control samples from healthy donors and cancer patients. Measured with immunoSEQ multiplex PCR; TCRdb has only the in-frame clones, and not every one. The table includes around 50,000 clones, 95% to 97% detected once. Specimen: blood. These TCRs come from a woman aged 25 to 45 in good health.

V is TRBV6-1 and J is TRBJ2-1, with 10 positions matching TRBD2. CDR1 and CDR2 (germline): MNHNS, SASEGT. This CDR3 is built from 15 residues. V shed 3 bases, J shed 4 bases, and the junction held 3 bases outside the gene matches. CDR3 residues: CASSDASGGYNEQFF. DNA for the CDR3: TGTGCCAGCAGTGACGCTAGCGGGGGTTACAATGAGCAGTTCTTC.

The count of this clone is one. V and J are TRBV7-9 and TRBJ2-7; 9 nucleotides align to TRBD2. V was clipped by 0 bases and J by 5 bases; unmatched bases: 8. Germline CDR1 reads SEHNR; CDR2 reads FQNEAQ (reference sequence). There are 16 residues in the CDR3. CDR3 in DNA: TGTGCCAGCAGCTTAGCGCTTCGCGGGAGGGACCACGAGCAGTACTTC. Encoded protein: CASSLALRGRDHEQYF.

The rearrangement links TRBV6-1 to TRBJ2-3, with 8 bases identical to TRBD2. Germline V CDR1 and CDR2: MNHNS, SASEGT. This CDR3 has 16 amino acids. Trimming removed 4 bases from V and 2 bases from J; junction bases left unmatched: 8. The CDR3 loop reads CASSGGPREVTDTQYF. CDR3 DNA sequence: TGTGCCAGCAGTGGGGGCCCGCGGGAGGTCACAGATACGCAGTATTTT.

The chain carries TRBV11-2 and TRBJ2-7; the D gene is possibly TRBD2 (6 bases). The CDR3 loop spans 14 amino acids. The V end lost 5 bases, the J end lost 2 bases, and 13 bases lay between the germline ends. The germline V gene encodes CDR1 SGHAT and CDR2 FQNNGV. Here the CDR3 DNA reads TGTGCCAGCAGCGCGCGGCGGGGCCCCTACGAGCAGTACTTC. Translation: CASSARRGPYEQYF.

The chain combines TRBV27 with TRBJ1-1; D perhaps matches TRBD1 (6 bases). The CDR3 is 15 amino acids. Trimming pared 5 bases from V and 5 bases from J, leaving 18 bases between. Germline V gene lookup returns CDR1 MNHEY and CDR2 SMNVEV (reference sequence). CDR3 amino acids: CASSPLLGAWTEAFF. The CDR3 DNA follows: TGTGCCAGCAGTCCCCTGTTGGGGGCTTGGACTGAAGCTTTCTTT.

This rearrangement joins TRBV7-6 to TRBJ1-1; no reliable D call. Trimming cost V 0 bases and J 1 base, with 12 bases left between them. Per the germline V gene, CDR1 is SGHVS and CDR2 is FNYEAQ. The length of the CDR3 is 16 residues. Here the CDR3 DNA reads TGTGCCAGCAGCTTAGCGGGATGGCAGAGGAACACTGAAGCTTTCTTT. Its translation is CASSLAGWQRNTEAFF. The full variable domain, in which reference TRBV7-6 and TRBJ1-1 provide the parts outside the CDR3, is GAGVSQSPRYKVTKRGQDVALRCDPISGHVSLYWYRQALGQGPEFLTYFNYEAQQDKSGLPNDRFSAERPEGSISTLTIQRTEQRDSAMYRCASSLAGWQRNTEAFFGQGTRLTVV.

V and J are TRBV18 and TRBJ1-2; D is unclear. V dropped 3 bases and J dropped 4 bases, with 15 bases sitting between them. CDR1 KGHSH and CDR2 LQKENI come from the germline V gene. The CDR3 extends over 15 amino acids. In nucleotides, the CDR3 is TGTGCCAGCTCACCGGTGGTGGGCCAGAGCTATGGCTACACCTTC. As protein: CASSPVVGQSYGYTF.